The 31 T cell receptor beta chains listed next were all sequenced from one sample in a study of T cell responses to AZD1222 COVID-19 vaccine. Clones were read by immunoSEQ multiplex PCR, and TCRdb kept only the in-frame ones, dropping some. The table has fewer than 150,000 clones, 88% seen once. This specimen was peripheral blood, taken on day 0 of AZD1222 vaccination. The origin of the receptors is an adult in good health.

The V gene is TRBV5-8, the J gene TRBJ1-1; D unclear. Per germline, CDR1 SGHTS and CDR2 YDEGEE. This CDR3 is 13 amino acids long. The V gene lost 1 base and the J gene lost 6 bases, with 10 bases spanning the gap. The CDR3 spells CASSLYQRAEAFF. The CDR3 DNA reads TGTGCCAGCAGCTTGTATCAGCGTGCTGAAGCTTTCTTT.

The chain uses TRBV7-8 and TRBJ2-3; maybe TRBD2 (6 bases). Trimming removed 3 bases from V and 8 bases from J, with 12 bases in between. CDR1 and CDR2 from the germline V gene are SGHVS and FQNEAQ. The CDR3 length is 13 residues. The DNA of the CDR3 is TGTGCCAGCAGCTTTTCGGGGGAAGCTACGCAGTATTTT. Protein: CASSFSGEATQYF.

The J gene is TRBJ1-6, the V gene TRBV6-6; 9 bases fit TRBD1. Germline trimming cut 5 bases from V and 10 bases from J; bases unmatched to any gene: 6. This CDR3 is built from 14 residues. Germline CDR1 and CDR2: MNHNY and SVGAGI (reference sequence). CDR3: CASSNGQGRSPLHF. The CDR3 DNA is TGTGCCAGCAGTAACGGACAGGGGAGATCACCCCTCCACTTT.

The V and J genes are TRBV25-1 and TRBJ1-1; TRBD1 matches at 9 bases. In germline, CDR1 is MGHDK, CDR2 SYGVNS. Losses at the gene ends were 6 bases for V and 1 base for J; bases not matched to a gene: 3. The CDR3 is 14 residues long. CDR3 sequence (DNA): TGTGCCAGCAGCACGGGACAGGGGAACACTGAAGCTTTCTTT. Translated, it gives CASSTGQGNTEAFF.

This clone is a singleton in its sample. The CDR3 nucleotides read TGTGCCAGCAGCTTATCAGGACAGGGGTCTCGGGAGCAGTACTTC. Translation: CASSLSGQGSREQYF. The rearrangement joins TRBV5-6 to TRBJ2-7; 9 positions agree with TRBD1. In germline, CDR1 is SGHDT, CDR2 YYEEEE. V lost 2 bases to trimming and J lost 7 bases; unmatched junction nucleotides: 10. This CDR3 has 15 residues.

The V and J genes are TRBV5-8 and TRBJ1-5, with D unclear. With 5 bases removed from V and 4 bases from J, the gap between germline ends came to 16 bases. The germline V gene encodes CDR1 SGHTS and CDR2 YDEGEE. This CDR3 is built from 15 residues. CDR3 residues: CASSLDGSVNQPQHF. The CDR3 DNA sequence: TGTGCCAGCAGTCTGGACGGCAGTGTTAATCAGCCCCAGCATTTT.

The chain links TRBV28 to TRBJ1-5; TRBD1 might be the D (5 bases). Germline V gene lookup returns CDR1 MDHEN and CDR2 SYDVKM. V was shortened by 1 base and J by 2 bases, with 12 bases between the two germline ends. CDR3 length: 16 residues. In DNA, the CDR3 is TGTGCCAGCAGTTTATCGGTGAGGGGCGGCAATCAGCCCCAGCATTTT. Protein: CASSLSVRGGNQPQHF.

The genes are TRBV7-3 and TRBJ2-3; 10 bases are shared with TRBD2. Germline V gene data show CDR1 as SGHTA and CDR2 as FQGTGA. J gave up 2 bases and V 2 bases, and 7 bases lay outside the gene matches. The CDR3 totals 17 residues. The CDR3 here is CASSLGPAGGPTDTQYF. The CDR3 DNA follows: TGTGCCAGCAGCTTAGGTCCAGCGGGGGGGCCCACAGATACGCAGTATTTT.

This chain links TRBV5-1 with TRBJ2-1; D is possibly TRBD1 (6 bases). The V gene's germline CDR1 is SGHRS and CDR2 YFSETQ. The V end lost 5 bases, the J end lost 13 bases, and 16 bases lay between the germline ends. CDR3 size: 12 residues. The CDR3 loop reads CASSLGTPDQFF. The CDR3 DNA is TGCGCCAGCAGTCTCGGGACACCAGACCAGTTCTTC.

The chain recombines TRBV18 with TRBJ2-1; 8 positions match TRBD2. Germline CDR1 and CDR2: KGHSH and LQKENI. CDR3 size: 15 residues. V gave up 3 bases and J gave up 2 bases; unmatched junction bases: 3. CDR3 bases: TGTGCCAGCTCACCTGGACTAGCCACCTACAATGAGCAGTTCTTC. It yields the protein CASSPGLATYNEQFF.

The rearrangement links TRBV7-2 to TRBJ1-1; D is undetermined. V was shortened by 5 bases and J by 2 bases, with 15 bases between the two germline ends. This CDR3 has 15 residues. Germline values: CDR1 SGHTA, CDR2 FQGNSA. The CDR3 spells CASSQPRPENTEAFF. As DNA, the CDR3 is TGTGCCAGCAGCCAACCGAGGCCAGAAAACACTGAAGCTTTCTTT.

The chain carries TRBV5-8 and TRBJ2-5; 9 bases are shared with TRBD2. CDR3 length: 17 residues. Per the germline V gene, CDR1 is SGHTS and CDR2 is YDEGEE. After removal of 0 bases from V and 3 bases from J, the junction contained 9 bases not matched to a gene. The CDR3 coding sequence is TGTGCCAGCAGCTTGGTCCGAGCGGGGGGATTAAAAGAGACCCAGTACTTC. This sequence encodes CASSLVRAGGLKETQYF.

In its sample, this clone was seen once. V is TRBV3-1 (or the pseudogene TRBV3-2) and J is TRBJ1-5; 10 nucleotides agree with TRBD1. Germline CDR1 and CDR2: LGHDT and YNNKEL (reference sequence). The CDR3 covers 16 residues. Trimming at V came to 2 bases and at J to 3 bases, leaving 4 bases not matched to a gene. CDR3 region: CASSQTTGGFNQPQHF. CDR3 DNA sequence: TGTGCCAGCAGCCAAACGACAGGGGGCTTCAATCAGCCCCAGCATTTT.

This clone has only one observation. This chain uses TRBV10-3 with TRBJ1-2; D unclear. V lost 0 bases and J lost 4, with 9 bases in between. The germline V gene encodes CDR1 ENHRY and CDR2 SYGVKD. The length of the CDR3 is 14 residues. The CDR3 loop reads CAISESRVSYGYTF. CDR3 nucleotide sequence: TGTGCCATCAGTGAGTCTCGGGTTTCCTATGGCTACACCTTC.

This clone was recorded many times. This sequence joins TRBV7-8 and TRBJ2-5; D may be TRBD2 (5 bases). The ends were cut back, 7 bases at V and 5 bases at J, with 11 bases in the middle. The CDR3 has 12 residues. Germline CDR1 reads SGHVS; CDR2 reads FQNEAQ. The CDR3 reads CASTLLAETQYF. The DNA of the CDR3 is TGTGCCAGCACACTTTTAGCGGAGACCCAGTACTTC.

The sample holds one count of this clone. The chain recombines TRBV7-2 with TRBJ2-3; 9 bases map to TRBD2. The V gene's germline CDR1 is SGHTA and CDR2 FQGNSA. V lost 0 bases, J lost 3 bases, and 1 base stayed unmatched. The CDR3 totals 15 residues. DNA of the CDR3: TGTGCCAGCAGCTTAGCGGGACTAGCAACAGATACGCAGTATTTT. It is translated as CASSLAGLATDTQYF.

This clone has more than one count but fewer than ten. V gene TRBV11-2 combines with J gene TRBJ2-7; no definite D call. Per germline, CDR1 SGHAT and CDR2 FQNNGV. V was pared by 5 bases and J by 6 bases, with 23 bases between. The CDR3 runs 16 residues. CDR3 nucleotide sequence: TGTGCCAGCAGCCCATTGACCAGGAGAGGCCCCCTCGAGCAGTACTTC. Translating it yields CASSPLTRRGPLEQYF.

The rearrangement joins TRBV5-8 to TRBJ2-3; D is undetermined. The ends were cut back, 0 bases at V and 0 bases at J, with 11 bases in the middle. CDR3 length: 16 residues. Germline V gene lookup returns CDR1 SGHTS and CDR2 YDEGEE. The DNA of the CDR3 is TGTGCCAGCAGCTTGGCCGCTCAAATAAGCACAGATACGCAGTATTTT. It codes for CASSLAAQISTDTQYF.

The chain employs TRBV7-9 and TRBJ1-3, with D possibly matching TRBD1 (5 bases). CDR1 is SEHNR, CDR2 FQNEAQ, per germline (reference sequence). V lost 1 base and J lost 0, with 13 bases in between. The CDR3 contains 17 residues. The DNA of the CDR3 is TGTGCCAGCAGCTTAGAGTTGGCAGGGCCCTCTGGAAACACCATATATTTT. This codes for CASSLELAGPSGNTIYF.

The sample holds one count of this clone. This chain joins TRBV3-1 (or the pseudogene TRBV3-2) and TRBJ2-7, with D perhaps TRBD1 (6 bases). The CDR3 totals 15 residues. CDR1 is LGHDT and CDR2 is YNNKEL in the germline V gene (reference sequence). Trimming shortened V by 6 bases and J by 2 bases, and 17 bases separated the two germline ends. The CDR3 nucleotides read TGTGCCAGCAGTCTCAATCCGGACAGAGCCTACGAGCAGTACTTC. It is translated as CASSLNPDRAYEQYF.

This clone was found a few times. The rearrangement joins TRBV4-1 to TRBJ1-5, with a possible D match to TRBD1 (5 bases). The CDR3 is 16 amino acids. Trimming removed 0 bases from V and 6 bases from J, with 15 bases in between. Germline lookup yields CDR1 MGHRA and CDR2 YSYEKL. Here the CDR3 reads CASSQEGGGTGQPQHF. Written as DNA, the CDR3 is TGCGCCAGCAGCCAAGAAGGCGGGGGTACTGGTCAGCCCCAGCATTTT.

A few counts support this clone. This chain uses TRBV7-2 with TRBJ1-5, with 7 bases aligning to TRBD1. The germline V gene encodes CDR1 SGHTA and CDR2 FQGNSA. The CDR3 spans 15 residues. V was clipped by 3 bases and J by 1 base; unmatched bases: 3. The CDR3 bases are TGTGCCAGCAGCTTGGGGACAGCGAGCAATCAGCCCCAGCATTTT. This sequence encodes CASSLGTASNQPQHF.

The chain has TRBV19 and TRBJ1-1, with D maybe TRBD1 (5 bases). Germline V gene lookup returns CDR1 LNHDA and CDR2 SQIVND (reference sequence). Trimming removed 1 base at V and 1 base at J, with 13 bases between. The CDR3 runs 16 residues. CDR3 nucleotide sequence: TGTGCCAGTAGTATAGGGGCACGGGGGAAGAACACTGAAGCTTTCTTT. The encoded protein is CASSIGARGKNTEAFF.

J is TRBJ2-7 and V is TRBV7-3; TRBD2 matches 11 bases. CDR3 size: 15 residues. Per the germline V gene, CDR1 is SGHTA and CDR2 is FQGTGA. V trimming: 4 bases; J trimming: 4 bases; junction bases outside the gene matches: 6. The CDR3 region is CASSSLAGGLYEQYF. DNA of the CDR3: TGTGCCAGCAGCTCTCTAGCGGGGGGCTTGTACGAGCAGTACTTC.

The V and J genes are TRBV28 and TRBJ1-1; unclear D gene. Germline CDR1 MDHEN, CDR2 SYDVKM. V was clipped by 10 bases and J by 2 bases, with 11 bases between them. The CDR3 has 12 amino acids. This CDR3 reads CATWPLNTEAFF. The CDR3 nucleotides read TGTGCCACCTGGCCCCTAAACACTGAAGCTTTCTTT. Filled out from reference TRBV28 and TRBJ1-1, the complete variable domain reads DVKVTQSSRYLVKRTGEKVFLECVQDMDHENMFWYRQDPGLGLRLIYFSYDVKMKEKGDIPEGYSVSREKKERFSLILESASTNQTSMYLCATWPLNTEAFFGQGTRLTVV.

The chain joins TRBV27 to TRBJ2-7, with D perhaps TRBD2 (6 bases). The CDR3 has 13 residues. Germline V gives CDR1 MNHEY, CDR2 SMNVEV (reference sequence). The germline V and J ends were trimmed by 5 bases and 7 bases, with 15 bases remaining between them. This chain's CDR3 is CASSPRPGLEQYF. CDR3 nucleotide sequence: TGTGCCAGCAGTCCCCGGCCGGGACTGGAGCAGTACTTC.

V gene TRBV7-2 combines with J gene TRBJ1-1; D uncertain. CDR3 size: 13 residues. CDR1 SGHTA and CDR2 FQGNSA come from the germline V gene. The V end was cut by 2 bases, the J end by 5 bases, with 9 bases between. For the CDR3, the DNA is TGTGCCAGCAGCTTAAGTGATCGAACTGAAGCTTTCTTT. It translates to CASSLSDRTEAFF.

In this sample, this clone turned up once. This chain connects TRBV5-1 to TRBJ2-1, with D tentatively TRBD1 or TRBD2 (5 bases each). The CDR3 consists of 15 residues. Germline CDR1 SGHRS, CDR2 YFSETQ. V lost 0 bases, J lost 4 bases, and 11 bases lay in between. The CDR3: CASSLAGADYNEQFF. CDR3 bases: TGCGCCAGCAGCTTGGCCGGGGCAGATTACAATGAGCAGTTCTTC.

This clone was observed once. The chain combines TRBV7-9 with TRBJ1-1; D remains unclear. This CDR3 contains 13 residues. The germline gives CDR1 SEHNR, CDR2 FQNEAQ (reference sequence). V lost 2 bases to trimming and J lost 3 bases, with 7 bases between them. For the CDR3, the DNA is TGTGCCAGCAGCTTACGGGGAGACACTGAAGCTTTCTTT. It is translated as CASSLRGDTEAFF.

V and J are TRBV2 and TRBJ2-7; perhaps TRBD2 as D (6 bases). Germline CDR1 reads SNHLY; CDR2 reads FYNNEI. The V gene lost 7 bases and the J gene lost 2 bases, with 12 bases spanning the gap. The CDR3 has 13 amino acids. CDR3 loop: CASIYGGTYEQYF. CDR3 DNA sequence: TGTGCCAGCATTTACGGGGGTACCTACGAGCAGTACTTC.

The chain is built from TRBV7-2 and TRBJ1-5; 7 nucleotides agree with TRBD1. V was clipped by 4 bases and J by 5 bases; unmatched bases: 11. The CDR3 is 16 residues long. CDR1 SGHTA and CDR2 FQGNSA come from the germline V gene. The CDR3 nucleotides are TGTGCCAGCAGCTCCCCCCGGGACAGAATTTATCAGCCCCAGCATTTT. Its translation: CASSSPRDRIYQPQHF.